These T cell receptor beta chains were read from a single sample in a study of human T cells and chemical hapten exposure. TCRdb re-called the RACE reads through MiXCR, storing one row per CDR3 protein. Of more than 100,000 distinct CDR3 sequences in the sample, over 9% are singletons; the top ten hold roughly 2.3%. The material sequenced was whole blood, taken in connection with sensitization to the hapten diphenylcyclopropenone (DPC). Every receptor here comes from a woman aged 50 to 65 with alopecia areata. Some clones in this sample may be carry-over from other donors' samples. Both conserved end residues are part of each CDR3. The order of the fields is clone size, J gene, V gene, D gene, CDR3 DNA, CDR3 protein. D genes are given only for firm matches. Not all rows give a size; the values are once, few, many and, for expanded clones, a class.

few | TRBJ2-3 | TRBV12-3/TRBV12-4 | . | TGTGCCAGCAGGAACACAGATACGCAGTATTTT | CASRNTDTQYF
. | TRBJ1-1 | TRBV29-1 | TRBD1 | TGCAGCGTCGCCAAGGGGGCCTCGGGCACTGAAGCTTTCTTT | CSVAKGASGTEAFF
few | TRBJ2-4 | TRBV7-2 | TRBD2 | TGTGCCAGCAGCTTAAACAGCGGGGGGCTTCAGTACTTC | CASSLNSGGLQYF
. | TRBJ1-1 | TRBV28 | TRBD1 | TGTGCCAGCAGCTCCGATTCAGGGGGGGGCACTGAAGCTTTCTTT | CASSSDSGGGTEAFF
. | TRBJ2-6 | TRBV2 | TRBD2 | TGTGCCAGCAGTCCTCCGGGACTAGCGGGAGCTGGGGCCAACGTCCTGACTTTC | CASSPPGLAGAGANVLTF
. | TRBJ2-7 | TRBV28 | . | TGTGCCAGCAGGTCCAACGAGCAGTACTTC | CASRSNEQYF
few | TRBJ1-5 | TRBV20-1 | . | TGCAGTGCTAGACCAGGGAAGGATCAGCCCCAGCATTTT | CSARPGKDQPQHF
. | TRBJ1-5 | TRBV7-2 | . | TGTGCCAGCAGCTTATTCAAGGATCAGCCCCAGCATTTT | CASSLFKDQPQHF
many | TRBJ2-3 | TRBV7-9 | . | TGTGCCAGCAGTGATACGCAGTATTTT | CASSDTQYF
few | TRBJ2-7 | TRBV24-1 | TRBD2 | TGTGCCACCAGGCGGGGACTAGCGACCGAGCAGTACTTC | CATRRGLATEQYF
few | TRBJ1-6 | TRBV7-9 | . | TGTGCCAGCACCGACCGGGGGGCCTCCTATAATTCACCCCTCCACTTT | CASTDRGASYNSPLHF
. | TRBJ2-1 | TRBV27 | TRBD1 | TGTGCCAGCAGCCCAGGGGGCGCGCCTTTATACAATGAGCAGTTCTTC | CASSPGGAPLYNEQFF
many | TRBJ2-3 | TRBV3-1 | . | TGTGCCAGCAGCCCCCGGACGGGTACGCAGTATTTT | CASSPRTGTQYF
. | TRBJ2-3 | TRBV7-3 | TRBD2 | TGTGCCAGCAGTGGGACTAGCGGGGGGCGATACACAGATACGCAGTATTTT | CASSGTSGGRYTDTQYF
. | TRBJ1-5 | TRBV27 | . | TGTGCCAGCCAGTTGGCGGCAAGTCAGCCCCAGCATTTT | CASQLAASQPQHF
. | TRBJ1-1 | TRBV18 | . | TGTGCCAGCTCACGATGGAAGGGAGACACTGAAGCTTTCTTT | CASSRWKGDTEAFF
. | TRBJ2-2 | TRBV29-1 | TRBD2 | TGCAGCGTAACCGGGACTAGCGGGGTCGGGGAGCTGTTTTTT | CSVTGTSGVGELFF
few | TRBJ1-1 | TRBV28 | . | TGTGCCAGCACTCCAGTCCTGAACACTGAAGCTTTCTTT | CASTPVLNTEAFF
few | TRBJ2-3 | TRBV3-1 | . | TGTGCCAGCAGCCAAGCCTCCCTTTATACGCAGTATTTT | CASSQASLYTQYF
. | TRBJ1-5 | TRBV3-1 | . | TGTGCCAGCAGCCAAGCCGACGGATATCAGCCCCAGCATTTT | CASSQADGYQPQHF
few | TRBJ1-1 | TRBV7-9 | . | TGTGCCAGCAGCCCTGGGGACACTGAAGCTTTCTTT | CASSPGDTEAFF
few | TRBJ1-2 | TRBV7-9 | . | TGTGCCAGCAGCTTAGGCAGGGCTAACTATGGCTACACCTTC | CASSLGRANYGYTF
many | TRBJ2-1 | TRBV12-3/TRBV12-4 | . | TGTGCCAGCTGTCTCAACAGTTACAATGAGCAGTTCTTC | CASCLNSYNEQFF
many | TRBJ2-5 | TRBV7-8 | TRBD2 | TGTGCCAGCAGCTTAATGGAGGGACTAGCGGGACCAGAGACCCAGTACTTC | CASSLMEGLAGPETQYF
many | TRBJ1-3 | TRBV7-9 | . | TGTGCCAGCAGCTGGGAATACACCATATATTTT | CASSWEYTIYF
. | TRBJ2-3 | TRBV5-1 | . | TGCGCCAGCAGCCCTGAGGGGGGACGGGCAGATACGCAGTATTTT | CASSPEGGRADTQYF
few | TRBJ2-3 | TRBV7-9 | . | TGTGCCAGCAGCTTAGGTAGACCGTCAGATACGCAGTATTTT | CASSLGRPSDTQYF
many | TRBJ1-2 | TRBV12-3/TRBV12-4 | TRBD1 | TGTGCCAGCAGTCCCGGACAGGGGTATGGCTACACCTTC | CASSPGQGYGYTF
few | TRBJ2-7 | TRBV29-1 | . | TGCAGCGGTGGGTATTCCTACGAGCAGTACTTC | CSGGYSYEQYF
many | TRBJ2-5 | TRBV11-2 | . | TGTGCCAGCAGCTCCGGCCCGCGTCAGGAGACCCAGTACTTC | CASSSGPRQETQYF
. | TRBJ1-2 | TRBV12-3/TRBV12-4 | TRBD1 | TGTGCCAGCTTGAGACAGGGAGCGAAGGGCTACACCTTC | CASLRQGAKGYTF
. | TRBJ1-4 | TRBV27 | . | TGTGCCACTAAGAGCGGGGGACGTGGGCATGAAAAACTGTTTTTT | CATKSGGRGHEKLFF
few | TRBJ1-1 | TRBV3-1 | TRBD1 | TGTGCCAGCAGCCGACAGGGGGGGGTCACTGAAGCTTTCTTT | CASSRQGGVTEAFF
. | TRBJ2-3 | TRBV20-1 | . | TGCAGTGCTGATGGGGGGCCCACAGATACGCAGTATTTT | CSADGGPTDTQYF
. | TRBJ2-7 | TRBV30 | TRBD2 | TGTGCCTGGACCTCTGACGCTAGCGGGAACGAGCAGTACTTC | CAWTSDASGNEQYF
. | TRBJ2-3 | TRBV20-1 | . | TGCAGTGCACAAACGGGGCACCCGGGGGCCTTTAGCACAGATACGCAGTATTTT | CSAQTGHPGAFSTDTQYF
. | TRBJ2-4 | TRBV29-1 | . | TGCAGCGTTCACATTCGTACAGGGATTCAGTACTTC | CSVHIRTGIQYF
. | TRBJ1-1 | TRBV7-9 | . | TGTGCCAGCAGCCCCGCCCCCTGGTACAAGGTGAACACTGAAGCTTTCTTT | CASSPAPWYKVNTEAFF
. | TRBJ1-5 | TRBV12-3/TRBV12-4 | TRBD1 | TGTGCCAGCAGCCAGACAGGGAACTACAATCAGCCCCAGCATTTT | CASSQTGNYNQPQHF